The sequence of this T cell receptor beta chain was determined in a study of blood T cell repertoires in COVID-19. In the study overall: Material from acute and convalescent COVID-19 was sourced from the United States, Italy and Spain.

The CDR3 runs 15 residues. The ends were cut back, 0 bases at V and 7 bases at J, with 14 bases in the middle. CDR1 and CDR2 from the germline V gene are SGHRS and YFSETQ. The protocol was immunoSEQ multiplex PCR, while the TCRdb copy is restricted to in-frame clones and leaves out a portion. The sample holds roughly 260,000 clones, 75% to 85% seen once. V is TRBV5-1 and J is TRBJ2-1, with D perhaps matching TRBD2 (5 bases). The sample comprised peripheral blood. This sequence was found in a woman in her 70s with acute or convalescent COVID-19. The CDR3 is CASSLEVATGNEQFF. The CDR3 coding sequence is TGCGCCAGCAGCTTGGAGGTAGCCACGGGGAATGAGCAGTTCTTC. Drawing the rest from reference TRBV5-1 and TRBJ2-1, the complete variable domain is KAGVTQTPRYLIKTRGQQVTLSCSPISGHRSVSWYQQTPGQGLQFLFEYFSETQRNKGNFPGRFSGRQFSNSRSEMNVSTLELGDSALYLCASSLEVATGNEQFFGPGTRLTVL.